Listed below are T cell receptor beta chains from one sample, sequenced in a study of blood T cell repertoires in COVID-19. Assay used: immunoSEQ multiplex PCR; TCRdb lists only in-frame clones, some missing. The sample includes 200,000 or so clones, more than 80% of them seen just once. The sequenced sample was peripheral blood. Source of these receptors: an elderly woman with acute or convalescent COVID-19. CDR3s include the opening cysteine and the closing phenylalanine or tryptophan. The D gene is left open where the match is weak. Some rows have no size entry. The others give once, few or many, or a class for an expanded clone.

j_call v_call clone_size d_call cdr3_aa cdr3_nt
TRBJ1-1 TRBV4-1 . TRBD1 CASSPGTGMNTEAFF TGCGCCAGCAGCCCCGGGACAGGAATGAACACTGAAGCTTTCTTT
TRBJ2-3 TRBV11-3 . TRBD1 CASSLGQGDADTQYF TGTGCCAGCAGCTTAGGGCAGGGGGACGCAGATACGCAGTATTTT
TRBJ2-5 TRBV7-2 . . CASSLQVETQYF TGTGCCAGCAGCTTACAGGTGGAGACCCAGTACTTC
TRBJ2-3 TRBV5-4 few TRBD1 CASSPGQGIRDTQYF TGTGCCAGCAGCCCGGGACAGGGGATAAGAGATACGCAGTATTTT
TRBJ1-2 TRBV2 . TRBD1 CASSEQGADHGYTF TGTGCCAGCAGTGAACAGGGGGCGGATCATGGCTACACCTTC
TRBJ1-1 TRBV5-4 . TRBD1 CASSLTGGGTEAFF TGTGCCAGCAGCTTGACAGGGGGCGGGACTGAAGCTTTCTTT
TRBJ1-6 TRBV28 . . CASTPPGSGNSPLHF TGTGCCAGCACCCCTCCGGGTTCGGGTAATTCACCCCTCCACTTT
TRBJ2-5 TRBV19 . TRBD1 CASSLQGTEETQYF TGTGCCAGTAGTCTACAGGGGACCGAAGAGACCCAGTACTTC
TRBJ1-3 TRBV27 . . CASSRTPMAGGRNTIYF TGTGCCAGCAGCCGTACCCCGATGGCCGGGGGGCGAAACACCATATATTTT
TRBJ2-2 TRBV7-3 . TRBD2 CASSFSGGGTTGELFF TGTGCCAGCAGCTTCAGTGGCGGGGGAACCACCGGGGAGCTGTTTTTT
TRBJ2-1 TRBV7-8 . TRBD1 CASSVSRGNEQFF TGTGCCAGCAGCGTCTCCAGGGGGAATGAGCAGTTCTTC
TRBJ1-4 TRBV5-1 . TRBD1 CASSPLTRDRGEKLFF TGCGCCAGCAGCCCCCTCACTCGGGACAGGGGTGAAAAACTGTTTTTT
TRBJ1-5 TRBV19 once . CASSNRGSNQPQHF TGTGCCAGTAGTAATCGCGGTAGCAATCAGCCCCAGCATTTT
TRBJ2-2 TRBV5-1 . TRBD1 CASTLGQETGELFF TGCGCCAGCACCTTAGGACAGGAGACCGGGGAGCTGTTTTTT
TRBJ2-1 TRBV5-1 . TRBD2 CASSLVGSGALNEQFF TGCGCCAGCAGCTTGGTGGGTAGCGGGGCCCTCAATGAGCAGTTCTTC
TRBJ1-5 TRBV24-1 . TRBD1 CATSDLGTTGLLNQPQHF TGTGCCACCAGTGATTTGGGGACGACAGGGCTACTCAATCAGCCCCAGCATTTT
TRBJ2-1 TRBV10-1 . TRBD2 CASSPSGSGAEQFF TGCGCCAGCAGTCCTAGCGGGAGTGGGGCTGAGCAGTTCTTC
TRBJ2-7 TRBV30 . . CAWSQSRHIRTYEQYF TGTGCCTGGAGTCAATCGCGACACATAAGGACCTACGAGCAGTACTTC
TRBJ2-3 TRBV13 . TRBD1 CASKPGGGFRDTQYF TGTGCCAGCAAACCAGGGGGCGGCTTCAGAGATACGCAGTATTTT
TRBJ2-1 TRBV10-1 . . CASSPRWNEQFF TGCGCCAGCAGTCCCAGGTGGAATGAGCAGTTCTTC
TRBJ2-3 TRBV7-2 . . CASSSGGGTQYF TGTGCCAGCAGTAGCGGAGGCGGCACGCAGTATTTT
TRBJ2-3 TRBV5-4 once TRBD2 CASSLGLAGPLNTQYF TGTGCCAGCAGCCTAGGACTAGCGGGCCCGCTGAATACGCAGTATTTT
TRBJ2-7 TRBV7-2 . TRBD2 CASSIGLAGGISYEQYF TGTGCCAGCAGCATCGGACTAGCGGGGGGAATATCCTACGAGCAGTACTTC
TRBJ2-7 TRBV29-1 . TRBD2 CSVDPSGAPGEQYF TGCAGCGTTGATCCTAGCGGGGCCCCTGGGGAGCAGTACTTC
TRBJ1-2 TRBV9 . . CASTSPGGYGYTF TGTGCCAGCACCTCCCCGGGGGGCTATGGCTACACCTTC
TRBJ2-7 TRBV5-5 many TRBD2 CASSSTPGLAGGEQYF TGTGCCAGCAGCTCCACCCCCGGACTAGCGGGGGGCGAGCAGTACTTC
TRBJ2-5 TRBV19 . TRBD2 CASGRVGQETQYF TGTGCCAGCGGGAGGGTGGGGCAGGAGACCCAGTACTTC
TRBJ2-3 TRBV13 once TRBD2 CASSATSGALGTQYF TGTGCCAGCAGCGCGACTAGCGGTGCGTTGGGTACGCAGTATTTT
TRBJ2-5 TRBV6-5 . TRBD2 CASSIAGGETQYF TGTGCCAGCAGTATAGCGGGGGGGGAGACCCAGTACTTC
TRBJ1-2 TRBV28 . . CASSLFKGDYGYTF TGTGCCAGCAGTTTATTTAAGGGAGACTATGGCTACACCTTC
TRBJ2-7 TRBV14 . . CASSPGVGEQYF TGTGCCAGCAGCCCTGGAGTCGGGGAGCAGTACTTC
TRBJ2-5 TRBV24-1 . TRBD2 CATIPTSRWETQYF TGTGCCACCATCCCGACTAGCCGGTGGGAGACCCAGTACTTC
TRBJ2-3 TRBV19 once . CASRRRGGPDTQYF TGTGCCAGTAGAAGAAGGGGGGGCCCAGATACGCAGTATTTT
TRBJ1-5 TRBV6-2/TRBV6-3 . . CASSYTGLRQPQHF TGTGCCAGCAGTTATACAGGGTTACGGCAGCCCCAGCATTTT
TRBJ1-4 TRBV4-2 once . CASSQGQREEKLFF TGTGCCAGCAGCCAAGGACAGCGGGAAGAAAAACTGTTTTTT
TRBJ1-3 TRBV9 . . CASSLAGGNTIYF TGTGCCAGCAGCCTGGCGGGGGGAAACACCATATATTTT
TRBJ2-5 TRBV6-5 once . CASSRDIAQETQYF TGTGCCAGCAGCCGTGACATTGCGCAAGAGACCCAGTACTTC
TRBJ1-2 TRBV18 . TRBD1 CASSPPGGDYGYTF TGTGCCAGCTCACCGCCAGGGGGCGACTATGGCTACACCTTC
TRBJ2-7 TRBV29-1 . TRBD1 CSVVETGGPLYEQYF TGCAGCGTTGTGGAAACAGGGGGCCCCCTCTACGAGCAGTACTTC
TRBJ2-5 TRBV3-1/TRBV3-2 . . CASSQGGPGGETQYF TGTGCCAGCAGCCAAGGGGGGCCAGGTGGGGAGACCCAGTACTTC
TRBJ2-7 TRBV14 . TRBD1 CASSPRQGSYEQYF TGTGCCAGCAGCCCTCGACAGGGGTCCTACGAGCAGTACTTC
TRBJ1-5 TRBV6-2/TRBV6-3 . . CASSFNSLPRTQHF TGTGCCAGCAGTTTTAACAGTCTCCCTCGGACCCAGCATTTT
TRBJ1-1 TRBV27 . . CASRKQGLNTEAFF TGTGCCAGCAGAAAACAGGGCTTGAACACTGAAGCTTTCTTT
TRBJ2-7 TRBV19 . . CASSISQAGNYEQYF TGTGCCAGTAGTATCTCCCAGGCAGGGAACTACGAGCAGTACTTC
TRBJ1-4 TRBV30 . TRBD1 CAWSVPGEGQEKLFF TGTGCCTGGAGTGTCCCCGGCGAGGGACAGGAAAAACTGTTTTTT